This entry is about one T cell receptor beta chain. The length of the CDR3 is 15 residues. The V gene's germline CDR1 is LGHNA and CDR2 YSLEER. V lost 1 base to trimming and J lost 8 bases; unmatched junction nucleotides: 8. This specimen comes from a study of blood T cell repertoires in COVID-19. The table came from immunoSEQ multiplex PCR; TCRdb's copy has only in-frame clones and leaves some out. The sample holds some 100,000 clones; roughly 75% are singletons and the top ten take 4% to 5.5%. The receptor comes from a human donor in a cohort sampled during active or convalescent COVID-19. Sequenced material: peripheral blood. The chain recombines TRBV4-3 with TRBJ2-1, with 7 bases aligning to TRBD1. CDR3 protein: CASSQAADRAYEQFF. The CDR3 DNA sequence: TGCGCCAGCAGCCAAGCTGCTGACAGGGCTTATGAGCAGTTCTTC.